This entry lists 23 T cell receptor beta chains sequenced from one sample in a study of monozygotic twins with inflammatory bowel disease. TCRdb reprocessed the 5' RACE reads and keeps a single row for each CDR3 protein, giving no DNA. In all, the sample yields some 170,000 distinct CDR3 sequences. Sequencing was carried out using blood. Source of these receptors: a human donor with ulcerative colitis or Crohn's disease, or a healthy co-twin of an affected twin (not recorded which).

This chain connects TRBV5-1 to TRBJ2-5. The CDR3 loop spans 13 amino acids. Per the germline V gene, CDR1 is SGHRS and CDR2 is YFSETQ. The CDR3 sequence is CASSLGVQETQYF. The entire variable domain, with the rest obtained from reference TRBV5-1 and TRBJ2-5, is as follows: KAGVTQTPRYLIKTRGQQVTLSCSPISGHRSVSWYQQTPGQGLQFLFEYFSETQRNKGNFPGRFSGRQFSNSRSEMNVSTLELGDSALYLCASSLGVQETQYFGPGTRLLVL.

CDR3 region: CAWSKRDRPTNEKLFF. The V call is TRBV30, the J call TRBJ1-4; TCRdb reports TRBD1, a call that lacks DNA to check it against. Germline V lookup: CDR1 GTSNPN, CDR2 SVGIG (reference sequence). The CDR3 spans 16 residues.

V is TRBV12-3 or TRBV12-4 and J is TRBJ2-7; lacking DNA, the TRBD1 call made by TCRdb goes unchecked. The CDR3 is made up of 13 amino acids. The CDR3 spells CASSLGQGREQYF.

This CDR3 reads CASSLGLVETQYF. The gene calls are TRBV5-4 and TRBJ2-5; the TRBD2 assignment by TCRdb is unverifiable without DNA. The CDR3 runs to 13 residues. Germline V gene sequence: CDR1 SGHNT, CDR2 YYREEE (reference sequence).

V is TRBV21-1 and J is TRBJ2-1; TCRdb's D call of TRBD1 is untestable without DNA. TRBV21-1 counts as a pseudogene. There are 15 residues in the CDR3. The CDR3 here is CATNPRDRGPNEQFF.

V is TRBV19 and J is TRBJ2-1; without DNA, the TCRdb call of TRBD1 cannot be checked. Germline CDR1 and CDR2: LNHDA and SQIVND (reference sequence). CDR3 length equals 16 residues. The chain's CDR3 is CASSIGGQGTYNEQFF.

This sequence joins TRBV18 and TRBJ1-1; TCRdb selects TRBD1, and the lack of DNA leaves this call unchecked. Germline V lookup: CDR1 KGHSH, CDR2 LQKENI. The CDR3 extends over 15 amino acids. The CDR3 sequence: CASSPEQVRGTEAFF.

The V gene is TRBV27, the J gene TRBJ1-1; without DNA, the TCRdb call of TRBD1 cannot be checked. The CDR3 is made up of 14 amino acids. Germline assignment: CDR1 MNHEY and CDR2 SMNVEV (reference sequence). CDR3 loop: CASSLMGAEAEAFF.

CDR3 loop: CASSQYSDEQFF. The rearrangement joins TRBV3-1 to TRBJ2-1. This CDR3 has 12 residues. Germline V lookup: CDR1 LGHDT, CDR2 YNNKEL (reference sequence).

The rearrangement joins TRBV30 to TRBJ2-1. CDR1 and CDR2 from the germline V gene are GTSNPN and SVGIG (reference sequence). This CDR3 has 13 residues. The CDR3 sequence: CAWSVGTEAEQFF.

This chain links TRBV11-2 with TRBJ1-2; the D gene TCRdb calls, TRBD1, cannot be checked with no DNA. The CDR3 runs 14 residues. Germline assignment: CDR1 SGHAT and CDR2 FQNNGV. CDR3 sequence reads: CASRPPGAYYGYTF.

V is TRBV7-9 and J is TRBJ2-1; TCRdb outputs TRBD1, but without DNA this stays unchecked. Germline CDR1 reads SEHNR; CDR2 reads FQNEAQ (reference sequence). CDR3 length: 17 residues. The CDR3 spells CASTHTGGSISYNEQFF.

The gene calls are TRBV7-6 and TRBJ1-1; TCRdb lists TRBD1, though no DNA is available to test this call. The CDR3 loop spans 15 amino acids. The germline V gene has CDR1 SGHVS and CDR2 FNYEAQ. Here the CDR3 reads CASSANPTENTEAFF.

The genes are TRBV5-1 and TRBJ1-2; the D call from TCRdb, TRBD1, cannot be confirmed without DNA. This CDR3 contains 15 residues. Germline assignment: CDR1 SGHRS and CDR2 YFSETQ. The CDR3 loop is CASSLGGQANYGYTF.

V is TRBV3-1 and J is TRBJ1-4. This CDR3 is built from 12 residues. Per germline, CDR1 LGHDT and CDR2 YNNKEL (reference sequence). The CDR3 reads CASSQQSEKLFF.

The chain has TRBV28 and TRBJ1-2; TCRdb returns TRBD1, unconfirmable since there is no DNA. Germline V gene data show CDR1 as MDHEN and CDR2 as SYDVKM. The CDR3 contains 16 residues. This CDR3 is CASNPLGGGRGYGYTF.

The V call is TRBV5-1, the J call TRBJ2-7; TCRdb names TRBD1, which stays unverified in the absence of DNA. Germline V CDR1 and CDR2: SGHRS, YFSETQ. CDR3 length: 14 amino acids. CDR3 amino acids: CASSSLGAIDEQYF.

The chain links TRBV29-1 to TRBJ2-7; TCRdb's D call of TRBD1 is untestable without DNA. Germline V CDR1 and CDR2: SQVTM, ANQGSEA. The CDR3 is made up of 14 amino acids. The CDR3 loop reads CSVEGVRANHEQYF.

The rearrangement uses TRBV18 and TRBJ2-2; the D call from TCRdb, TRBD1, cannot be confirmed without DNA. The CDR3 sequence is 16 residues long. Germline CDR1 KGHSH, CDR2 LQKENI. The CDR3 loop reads CASSPLAGQSTGELFF.

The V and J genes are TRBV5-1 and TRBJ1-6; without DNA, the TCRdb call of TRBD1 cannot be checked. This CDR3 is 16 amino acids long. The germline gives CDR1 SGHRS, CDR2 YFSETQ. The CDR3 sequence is CASSWSSGGGSSPLHF.

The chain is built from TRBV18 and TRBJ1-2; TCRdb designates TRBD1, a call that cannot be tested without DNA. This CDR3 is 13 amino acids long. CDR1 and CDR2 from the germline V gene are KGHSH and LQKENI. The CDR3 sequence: CASSPKWASSYTF.

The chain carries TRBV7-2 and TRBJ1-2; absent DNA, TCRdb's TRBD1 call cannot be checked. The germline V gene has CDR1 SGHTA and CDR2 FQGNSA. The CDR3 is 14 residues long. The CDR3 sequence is CASSPHWGGGGYTF.

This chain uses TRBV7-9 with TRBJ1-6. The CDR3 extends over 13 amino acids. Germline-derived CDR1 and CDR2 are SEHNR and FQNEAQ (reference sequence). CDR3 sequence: CASSPYSGGPLHF.